The entry below gives a single T cell receptor beta chain sequence along with its context. The antigen is not known. Germline V CDR1 and CDR2: MDHEN, SYDVKM. The ends were cut back, 6 bases at V and 2 bases at J, with 17 bases in the middle. The CDR3 spans 17 residues. This sample stems from a study of shared clonotypes between healthy human individuals. TCRdb keeps only in-frame clones here, not all; method: immunoSEQ multiplex PCR. The repertoire holds approximately 1.1 million clones, 75% to 80% seen once, with around 0.47% in the top ten. Study-wide results and caveats: Tissues were not sampled, only blood, and their repertoires likely differ.

Subsets obtained from CD4+ cells comprised CD45RA+ naive and CD45RA-negative memory cells. Sequenced material: memory CD4+ T cells from PBMCs. Subset reported: CD45RA-negative fraction. V is TRBV28 and J is TRBJ2-6; the D is unclear. This receptor was obtained from a man younger than 35 in good health. Some clones in this sample may be carry-over from other donors' samples. The CDR3 loop is CASSPLDGDTGANVLTF. DNA of the CDR3: TGTGCCAGCAGCCCCCTAGATGGGGATACTGGGGCCAACGTCCTGACTTTC.